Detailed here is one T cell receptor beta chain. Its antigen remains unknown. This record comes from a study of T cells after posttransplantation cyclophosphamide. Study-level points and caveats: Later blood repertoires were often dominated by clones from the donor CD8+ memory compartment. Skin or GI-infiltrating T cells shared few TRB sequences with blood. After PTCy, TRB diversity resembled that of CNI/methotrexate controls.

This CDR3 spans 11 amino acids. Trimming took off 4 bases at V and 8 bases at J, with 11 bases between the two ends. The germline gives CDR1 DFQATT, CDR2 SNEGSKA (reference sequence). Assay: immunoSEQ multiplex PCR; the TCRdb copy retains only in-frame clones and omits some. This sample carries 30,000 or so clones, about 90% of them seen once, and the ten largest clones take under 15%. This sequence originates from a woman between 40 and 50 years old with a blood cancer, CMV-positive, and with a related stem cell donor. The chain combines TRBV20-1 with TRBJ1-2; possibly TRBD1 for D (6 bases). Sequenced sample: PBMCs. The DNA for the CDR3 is TGCAGTGCTAATCCCAGGGGAGGCTACACCTTC. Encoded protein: CSANPRGGYTF.